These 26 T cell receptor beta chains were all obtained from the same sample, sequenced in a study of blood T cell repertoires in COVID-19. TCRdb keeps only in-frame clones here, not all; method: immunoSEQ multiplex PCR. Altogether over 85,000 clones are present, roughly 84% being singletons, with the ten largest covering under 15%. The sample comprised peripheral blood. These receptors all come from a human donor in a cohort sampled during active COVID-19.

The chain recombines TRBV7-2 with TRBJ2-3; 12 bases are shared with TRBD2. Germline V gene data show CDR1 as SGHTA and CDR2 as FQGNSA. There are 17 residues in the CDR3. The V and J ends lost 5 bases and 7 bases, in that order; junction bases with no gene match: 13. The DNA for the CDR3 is TGTGCCAGCAGCCCCCAGAGGTCTAGCGGGAGGGCTAATACGCAGTATTTT. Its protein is CASSPQRSSGRANTQYF.

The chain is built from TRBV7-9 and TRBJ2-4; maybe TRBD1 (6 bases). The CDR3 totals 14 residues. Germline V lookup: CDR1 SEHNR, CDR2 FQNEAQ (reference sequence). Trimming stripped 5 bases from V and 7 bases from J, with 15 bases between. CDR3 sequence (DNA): TGTGCCAGCAGCGCCAGGGGTCCCCCTAACATTCAGTACTTC. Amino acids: CASSARGPPNIQYF.

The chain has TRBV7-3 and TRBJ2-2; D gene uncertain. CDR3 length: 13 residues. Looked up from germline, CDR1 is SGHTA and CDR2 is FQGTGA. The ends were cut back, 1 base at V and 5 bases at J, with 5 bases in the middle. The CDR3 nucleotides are TGTGCCAGCAGCTTAAGCGGTACCGGGGAGCTGTTTTTT. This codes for CASSLSGTGELFF. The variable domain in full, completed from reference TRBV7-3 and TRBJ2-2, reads GAGVSQTPSNKVTEKGKYVELRCDPISGHTALYWYRQSLGQGPEFLIYFQGTGAADDSGLPNDRFFAVRPEGSVSTLKIQRTERGDSAVYLCASSLSGTGELFFGEGSRLTVL.

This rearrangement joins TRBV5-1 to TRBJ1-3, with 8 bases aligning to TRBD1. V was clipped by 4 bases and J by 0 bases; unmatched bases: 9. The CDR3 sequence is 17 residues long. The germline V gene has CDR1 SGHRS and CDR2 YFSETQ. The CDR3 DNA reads TGCGCCAGCAGCCCGAGAGCCGACAGGGGCTCTGGAAACACCATATATTTT. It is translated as CASSPRADRGSGNTIYF.

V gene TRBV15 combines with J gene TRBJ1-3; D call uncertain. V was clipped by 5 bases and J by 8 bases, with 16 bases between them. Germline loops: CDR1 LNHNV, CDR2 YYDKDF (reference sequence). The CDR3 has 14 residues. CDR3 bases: TGTGCCACCAGCCTCCCGGGAGGCTTTGACACCATATATTTT. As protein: CATSLPGGFDTIYF.

For the CDR3, the DNA is TGTGCCAGCAGCTCCTCGGGGGGCTCCGCGGGAGATACGCAGTATTTT. Amino acids: CASSSSGGSAGDTQYF. The chain combines TRBV7-3 with TRBJ2-3, with a possible D match to TRBD2 (7 bases). The CDR3 has 16 residues. V gave up 4 bases and J gave up 5 bases, with 19 bases separating them. Germline loops: CDR1 SGHTA, CDR2 FQGTGA.

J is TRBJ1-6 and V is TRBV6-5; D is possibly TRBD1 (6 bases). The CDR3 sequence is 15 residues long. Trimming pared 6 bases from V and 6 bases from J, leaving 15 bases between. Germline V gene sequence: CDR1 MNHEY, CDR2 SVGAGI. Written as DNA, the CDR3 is TGTGCCAGCAGCCTCACAGGGAACCCTAATTCACCCCTCCACTTT. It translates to CASSLTGNPNSPLHF.

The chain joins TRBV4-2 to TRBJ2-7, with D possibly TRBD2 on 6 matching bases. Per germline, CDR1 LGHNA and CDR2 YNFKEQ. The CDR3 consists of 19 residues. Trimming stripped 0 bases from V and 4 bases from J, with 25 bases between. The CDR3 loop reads CASSQDRGGAGGFGYEQYF. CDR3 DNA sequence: TGTGCCAGCAGCCAAGATCGCGGCGGGGCGGGTGGGTTCGGTTACGAGCAGTACTTC.

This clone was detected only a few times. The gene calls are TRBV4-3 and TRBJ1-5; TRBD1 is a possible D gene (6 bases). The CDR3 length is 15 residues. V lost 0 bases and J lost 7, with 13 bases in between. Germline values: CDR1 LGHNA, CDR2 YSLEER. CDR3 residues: CASSQDRSRGQPQHF. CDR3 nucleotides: TGCGCCAGCAGCCAAGATCGGTCCAGGGGACAGCCCCAGCATTTT.

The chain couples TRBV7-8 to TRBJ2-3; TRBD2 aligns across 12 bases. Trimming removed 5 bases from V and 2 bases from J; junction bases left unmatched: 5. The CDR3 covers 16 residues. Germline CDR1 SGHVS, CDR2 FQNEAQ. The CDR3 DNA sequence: TGTGCCAGCAGCCTTCTAGCGGGGGGGTACACAGATACGCAGTATTTT. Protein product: CASSLLAGGYTDTQYF.

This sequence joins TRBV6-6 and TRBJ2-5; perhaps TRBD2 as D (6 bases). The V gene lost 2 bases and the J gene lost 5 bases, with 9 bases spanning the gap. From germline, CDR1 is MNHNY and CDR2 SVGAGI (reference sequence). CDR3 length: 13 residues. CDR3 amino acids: CASSYTSSETQYF. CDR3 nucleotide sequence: TGTGCCAGCAGTTACACTAGCTCTGAGACCCAGTACTTC.

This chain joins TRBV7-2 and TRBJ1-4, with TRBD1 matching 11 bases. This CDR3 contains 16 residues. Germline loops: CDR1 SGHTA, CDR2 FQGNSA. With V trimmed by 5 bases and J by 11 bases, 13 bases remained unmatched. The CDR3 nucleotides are TGTGCCAGCAGCCCAGACTCCGGGACAGGGGGTCGGAAACTGTTTTTT. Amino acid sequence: CASSPDSGTGGRKLFF.

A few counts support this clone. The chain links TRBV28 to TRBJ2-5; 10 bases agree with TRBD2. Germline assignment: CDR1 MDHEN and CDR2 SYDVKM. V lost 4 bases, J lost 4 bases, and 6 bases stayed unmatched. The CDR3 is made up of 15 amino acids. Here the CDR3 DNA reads TGTGCCAGCAGTTCAGCGGGAGGGCGGGGAGAGACCCAGTACTTC. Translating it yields CASSSAGGRGETQYF.

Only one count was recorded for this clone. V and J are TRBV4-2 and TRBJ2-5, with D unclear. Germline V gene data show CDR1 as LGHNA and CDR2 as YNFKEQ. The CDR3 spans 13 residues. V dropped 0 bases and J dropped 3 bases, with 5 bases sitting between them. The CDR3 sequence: CASSQDRKETQYF. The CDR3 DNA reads TGTGCCAGCAGCCAAGACAGAAAAGAGACCCAGTACTTC.

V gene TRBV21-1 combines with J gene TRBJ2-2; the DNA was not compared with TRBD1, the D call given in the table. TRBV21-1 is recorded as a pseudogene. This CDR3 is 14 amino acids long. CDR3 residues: CASSKDRNTGELFF. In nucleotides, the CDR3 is TGTGCCAGCAGCAAAGACAGGAACACCGGGGAGCTGTTTTTT.

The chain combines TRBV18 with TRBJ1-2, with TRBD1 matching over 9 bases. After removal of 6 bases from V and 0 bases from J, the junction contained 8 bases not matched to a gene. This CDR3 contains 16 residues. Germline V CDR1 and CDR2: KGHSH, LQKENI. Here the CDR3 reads CASSIRQGGTNYGYTF. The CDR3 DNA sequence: TGTGCCAGCTCGATAAGACAGGGGGGAACTAACTATGGCTACACCTTC.

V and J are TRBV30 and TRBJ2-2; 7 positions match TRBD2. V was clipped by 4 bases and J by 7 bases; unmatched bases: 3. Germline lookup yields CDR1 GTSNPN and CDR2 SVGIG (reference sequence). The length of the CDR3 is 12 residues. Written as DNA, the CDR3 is TGTGCCTGGATAGGCGGGAGCGGGGAGCTGTTTTTT. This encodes CAWIGGSGELFF.

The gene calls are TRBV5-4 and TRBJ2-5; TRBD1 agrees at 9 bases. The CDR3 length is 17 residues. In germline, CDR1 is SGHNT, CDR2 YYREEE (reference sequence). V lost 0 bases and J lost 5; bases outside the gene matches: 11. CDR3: CASSLVGQGPLGETQYF. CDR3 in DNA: TGTGCCAGCAGCTTGGTGGGACAGGGACCCTTAGGGGAGACCCAGTACTTC.

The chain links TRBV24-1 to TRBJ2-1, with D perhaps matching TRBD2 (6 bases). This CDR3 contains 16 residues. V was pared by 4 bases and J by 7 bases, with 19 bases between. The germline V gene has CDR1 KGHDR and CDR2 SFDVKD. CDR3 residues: CATSDQSTGGLNEQFF. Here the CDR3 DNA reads TGTGCCACCAGTGACCAATCGACCGGGGGATTAAATGAGCAGTTCTTC.

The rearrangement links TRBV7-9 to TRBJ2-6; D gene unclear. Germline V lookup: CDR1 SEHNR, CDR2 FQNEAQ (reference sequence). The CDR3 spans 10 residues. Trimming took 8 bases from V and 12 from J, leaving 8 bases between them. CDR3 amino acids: CASLDSVLTF. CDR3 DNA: TGTGCCAGCCTAGACTCCGTCCTGACTTTC.

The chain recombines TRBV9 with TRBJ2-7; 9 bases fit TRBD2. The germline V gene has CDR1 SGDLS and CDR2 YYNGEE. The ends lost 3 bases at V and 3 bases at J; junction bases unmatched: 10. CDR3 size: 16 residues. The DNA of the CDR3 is TGTGCCAGCAGCGCCGCCCGGGCTAGCGGGGTCTACGAGCAGTACTTC. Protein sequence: CASSAARASGVYEQYF.

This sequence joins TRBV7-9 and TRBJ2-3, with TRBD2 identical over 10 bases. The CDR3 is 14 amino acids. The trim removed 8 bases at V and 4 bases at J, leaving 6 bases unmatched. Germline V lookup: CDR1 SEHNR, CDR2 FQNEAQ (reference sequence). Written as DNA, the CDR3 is TGTGCCAGCTACCCTAGCGGGAGCGCAGATACGCAGTATTTT. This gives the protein CASYPSGSADTQYF.

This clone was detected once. This CDR3 reads CTSSHALSSGDNSYEQYF. The CDR3, as DNA: TGCACCAGCAGCCACGCGCTCTCGTCAGGGGACAATTCCTACGAGCAGTACTTC. The chain links TRBV1 to TRBJ2-7; the table's D gene call, TRBD1, was not cross checked with the DNA. TRBV1 is a pseudogene segment. This CDR3 comprises 18 residues.

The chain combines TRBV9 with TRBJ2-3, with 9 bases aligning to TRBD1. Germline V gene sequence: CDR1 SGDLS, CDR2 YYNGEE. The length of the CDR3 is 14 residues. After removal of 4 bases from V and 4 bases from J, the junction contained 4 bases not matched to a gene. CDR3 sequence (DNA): TGTGCCAGCAGCCCGGGACAGGGATCAGATACGCAGTATTTT. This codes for CASSPGQGSDTQYF.

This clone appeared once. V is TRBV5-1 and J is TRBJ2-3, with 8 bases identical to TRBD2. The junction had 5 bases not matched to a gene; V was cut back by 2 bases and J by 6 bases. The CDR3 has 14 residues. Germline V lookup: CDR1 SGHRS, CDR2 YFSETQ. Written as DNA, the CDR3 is TGCGCCAGCAGCTTAGTCAAGCGGGAGGATACGCAGTATTTT. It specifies CASSLVKREDTQYF.

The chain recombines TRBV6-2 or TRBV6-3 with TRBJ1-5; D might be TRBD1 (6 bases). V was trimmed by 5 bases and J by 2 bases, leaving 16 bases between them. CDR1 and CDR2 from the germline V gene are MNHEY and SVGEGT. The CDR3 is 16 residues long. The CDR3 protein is CASSQNTGMRNQPQHF. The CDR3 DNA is TGTGCCAGCAGTCAAAATACAGGGATGCGCAATCAGCCCCAGCATTTT.